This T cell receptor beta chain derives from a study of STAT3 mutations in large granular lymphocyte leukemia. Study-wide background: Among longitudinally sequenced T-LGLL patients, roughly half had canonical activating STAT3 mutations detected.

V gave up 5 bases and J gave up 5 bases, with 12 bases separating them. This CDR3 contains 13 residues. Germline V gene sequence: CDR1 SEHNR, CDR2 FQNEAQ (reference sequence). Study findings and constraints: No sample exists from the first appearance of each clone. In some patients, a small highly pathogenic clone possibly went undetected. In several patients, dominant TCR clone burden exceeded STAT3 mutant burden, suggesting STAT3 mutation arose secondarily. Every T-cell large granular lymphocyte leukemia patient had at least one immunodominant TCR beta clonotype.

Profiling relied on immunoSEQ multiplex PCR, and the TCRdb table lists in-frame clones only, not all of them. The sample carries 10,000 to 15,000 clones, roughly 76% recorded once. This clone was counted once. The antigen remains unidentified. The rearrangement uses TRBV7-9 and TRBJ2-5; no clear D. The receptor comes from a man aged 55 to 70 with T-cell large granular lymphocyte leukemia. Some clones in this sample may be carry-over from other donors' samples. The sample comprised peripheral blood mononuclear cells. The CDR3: CASSPPWRETQYF. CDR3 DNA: TGTGCCAGCAGCCCTCCTTGGCGGGAGACCCAGTACTTC.